This T cell receptor beta chain was identified during a study of graft-versus-host responses after intestinal transplantation. For the study at large: Induction using anti-thymocyte globulin, followed by tacrolimus and steroids for roughly 3 years, was given to all recipients.

The CDR3 is 21 amino acids. Germline V gene lookup returns CDR1 MDHEN and CDR2 SYDVKM. J lost 4 bases, V lost 5 bases, and 21 bases had no gene match. TCRdb's copy holds only in-frame clones and misses some; the assay was immunoSEQ multiplex PCR. Here the sample spans tens of thousands of clones, more than 90% being singletons. A word on this clone: Its target is not known.

The TCR originated in a human donor who was the organ donor for an intestinal transplant. This material consisted of unstimulated CD8+ T cells sorted from spleen or lymph node cells, taken before transplant. The chain carries TRBV28 and TRBJ2-7, with 15 bases aligning to TRBD2. CDR3 region: CASSRLLGLAGGSLPTYEQYF. CDR3 nucleotide sequence: TGTGCCAGCAGTCGGCTCTTAGGACTAGCGGGGGGGAGCTTACCCACTTACGAGCAGTACTTC.